This paragraph reports one T cell receptor (beta chain). The antigen remains undetermined. Sequenced by immunoSEQ multiplex PCR; TCRdb stores in-frame clones only, minus some. The sample yields 20,000 or so clones, 75% to 90% seen once. This record belongs to a study of T cell clonotyping in hematopoietic cell transplantation. Turning to the study itself: Recipient samples before transplant were obtained post-cytoreduction. Study-level points and caveats: Recipient TCR diversity dropped after transplant; expanded clonotypes rose from day 30 to 180. Few recipient clonotypes overlapped donors; over 97% were de novo at given depth.

The time point is: recipient sample about 28 days before transplant, after cytoreduction. The CDR3 is 13 amino acids. The germline CDR1 and CDR2 sequences are SGHKS and YYEKEE (reference sequence). Trimming removed 0 bases from V and 3 bases from J, with 7 bases in between. The chain is built from TRBV5-5 and TRBJ2-7; no clear D gene. The input for sequencing was peripheral blood mononuclear cells, taken before stem cell transplant. The receptor was derived from a man between 18 and 29 years old with biphenotypic leukemia. Some clones in this sample may be carry-over from other donors' samples. The CDR3 DNA reads TGTGCCAGCAGCTTGGGTACCGACTACGAGCAGTACTTC. It translates to CASSLGTDYEQYF. Filled out from reference TRBV5-5 and TRBJ2-7, the complete variable domain reads DAGVTQSPTHLIKTRGQQVTLRCSPISGHKSVSWYQQVLGQGPQFIFQYYEKEERGRGNFPDRFSARQFPNYSSELNVNALLLGDSALYLCASSLGTDYEQYFGPGTRLTVT.